These T cell receptor beta chains were read from a single sample in a study of beta chain features in type 1 diabetes. The data were produced by immunoSEQ multiplex PCR, yet TCRdb's version contains in-frame clones alone and is incomplete. The sample shows around 690,000 clones, 9.5% to 15% of them seen only once. The sample was naive CD4+ T cells from blood. These receptors originate from a young man with type 1 diabetes. Each CDR3 is given with its conserved first and last residue. A D gene is named only where the DNA matches it firmly. Only part of the rows carry a size: once, few, many, or a class if the clone is expanded.

D gene: .
J gene: TRBJ1-1
clone size: .
V gene: TRBV5-8
CDR3 DNA: TGTGCCAGCAGCTACGGACGGCCTAACACTGAAGCTTTCTTT
CDR3 protein: CASSYGRPNTEAFF

D gene: TRBD1
J gene: TRBJ2-3
clone size: few
V gene: TRBV6-5
CDR3 DNA: TGTGCCAGTTACAGGGGGGATACGCAGTATTTT
CDR3 protein: CASYRGDTQYF

D gene: .
J gene: TRBJ2-3
clone size: .
V gene: TRBV7-9
CDR3 DNA: TGTGCCAGCAGCCCCCCCTCAGGAGATACGCAGTATTTT
CDR3 protein: CASSPPSGDTQYF

D gene: .
J gene: TRBJ2-7
clone size: few
V gene: TRBV18
CDR3 DNA: TGTGCCAGCTCCACGAAGAGATCTAGCTCCTACGAGCAGTACTTC
CDR3 protein: CASSTKRSSSYEQYF

D gene: .
J gene: TRBJ1-3
clone size: .
V gene: TRBV5-6
CDR3 DNA: TGTGCCAGCAGCTTGGTCAATGGAGGAAACACCATATATTTT
CDR3 protein: CASSLVNGGNTIYF

D gene: .
J gene: TRBJ1-5
clone size: few
V gene: TRBV30
CDR3 DNA: TGTGCCTGGAGTGTTGGCCTTTATCAGCCCCAGCATTTT
CDR3 protein: CAWSVGLYQPQHF

D gene: .
J gene: TRBJ1-2
clone size: .
V gene: TRBV5-5
CDR3 DNA: TGTGCCAGCAGCGAACTTCGACAGCGCCGCTATGGCTACACCTTC
CDR3 protein: CASSELRQRRYGYTF

D gene: .
J gene: TRBJ2-1
clone size: .
V gene: TRBV7-6
CDR3 DNA: TGTGCCAGCAGCGCCGAAGAGAGGGTACACAATGAGCAGTTCTTC
CDR3 protein: CASSAEERVHNEQFF

D gene: .
J gene: TRBJ2-6
clone size: .
V gene: TRBV6-1
CDR3 DNA: TGTGCCAGCAGTGGCCGGGGGGCGAATTCTGGGGCCAACGTCCTGACTTTC
CDR3 protein: CASSGRGANSGANVLTF

D gene: .
J gene: TRBJ1-2
clone size: few
V gene: TRBV7-8
CDR3 DNA: TGTGCCAGCAGCTTGGAAAGGACTGATAATGTCGGTGGCTACACCTTC
CDR3 protein: CASSLERTDNVGGYTF

D gene: .
J gene: TRBJ2-3
clone size: few
V gene: TRBV18
CDR3 DNA: TGTGCCAGCTCACGCACCTATACCACAGATACGCAGTATTTT
CDR3 protein: CASSRTYTTDTQYF

D gene: TRBD2
J gene: TRBJ2-1
clone size: .
V gene: TRBV10-3
CDR3 DNA: TGTGCCATTTTAGCGGGGGGCTTCAATGAGCAGTTCTTC
CDR3 protein: CAILAGGFNEQFF

D gene: .
J gene: TRBJ1-2
clone size: few
V gene: TRBV30
CDR3 DNA: TGTGCCTGGAGTAATGGCTATGGCTACACCTTC
CDR3 protein: CAWSNGYGYTF

D gene: .
J gene: TRBJ2-3
clone size: .
V gene: TRBV29-1
CDR3 DNA: TGCAGCGTTGACCGTAGGACACCTCGGGATACGCAGTATTTT
CDR3 protein: CSVDRRTPRDTQYF

D gene: .
J gene: TRBJ1-3
clone size: few
V gene: TRBV7-2
CDR3 DNA: TGTGCCAGCAGCTGGACCTCTGGCTCTGGAAACACCATATATTTT
CDR3 protein: CASSWTSGSGNTIYF

D gene: .
J gene: TRBJ1-4
clone size: few
V gene: TRBV6-6
CDR3 DNA: TGTGCCAGCAGTTCCTCCCCAGGACGGGAGAATGAAAAACTGTTTTTT
CDR3 protein: CASSSSPGRENEKLFF

D gene: .
J gene: TRBJ1-2
clone size: .
V gene: TRBV2
CDR3 DNA: TGTGCCAGCAGACGGGAGAGCTTTCCTGGCTACACCTTC
CDR3 protein: CASRRESFPGYTF

D gene: .
J gene: TRBJ1-4
clone size: .
V gene: TRBV30
CDR3 DNA: TGTGCCTGGACCGAACAGGGTCGCCGGGGGGCAACTAATGAAAAACTGTTTTTT
CDR3 protein: CAWTEQGRRGATNEKLFF

D gene: .
J gene: TRBJ2-5
clone size: few
V gene: TRBV7-2
CDR3 DNA: TGTGCCAGCAGCCCCAATCCGGACGGCCAAGAGACCCAGTACTTC
CDR3 protein: CASSPNPDGQETQYF

D gene: TRBD1
J gene: TRBJ2-5
clone size: .
V gene: TRBV27
CDR3 DNA: TGTGCCAGCCGGGTGAACCGGGACAGGCTGGAGACCCAGTACTTC
CDR3 protein: CASRVNRDRLETQYF